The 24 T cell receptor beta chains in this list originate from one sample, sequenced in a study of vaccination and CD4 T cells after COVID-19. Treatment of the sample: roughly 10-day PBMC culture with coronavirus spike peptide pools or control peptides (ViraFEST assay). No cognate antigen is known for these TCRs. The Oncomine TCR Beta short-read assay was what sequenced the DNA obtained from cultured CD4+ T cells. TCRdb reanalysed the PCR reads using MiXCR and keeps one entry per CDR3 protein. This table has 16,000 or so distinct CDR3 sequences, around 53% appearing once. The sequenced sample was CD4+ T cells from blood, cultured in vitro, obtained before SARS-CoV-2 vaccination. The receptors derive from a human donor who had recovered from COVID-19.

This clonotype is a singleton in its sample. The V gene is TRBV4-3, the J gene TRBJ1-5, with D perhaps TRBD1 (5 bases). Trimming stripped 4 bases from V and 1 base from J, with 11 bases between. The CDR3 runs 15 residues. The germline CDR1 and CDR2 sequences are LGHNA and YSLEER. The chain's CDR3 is CASSRTGQSNQPQHF. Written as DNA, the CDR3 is TGCGCCAGCAGCCGAACTGGACAAAGCAATCAGCCCCAGCATTTT.

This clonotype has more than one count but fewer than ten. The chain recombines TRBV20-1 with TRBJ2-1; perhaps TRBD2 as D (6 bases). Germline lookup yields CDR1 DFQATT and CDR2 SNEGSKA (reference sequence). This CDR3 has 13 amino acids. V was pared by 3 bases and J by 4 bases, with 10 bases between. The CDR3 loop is CSASGRGYNEQFF. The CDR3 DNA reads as TGCAGTGCTAGCGGGAGAGGGTACAATGAGCAGTTCTTC.

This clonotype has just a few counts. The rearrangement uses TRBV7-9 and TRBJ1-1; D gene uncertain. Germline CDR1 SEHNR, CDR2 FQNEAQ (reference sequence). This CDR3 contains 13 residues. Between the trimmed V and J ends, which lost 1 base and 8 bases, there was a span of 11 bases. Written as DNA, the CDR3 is TGTGCCAGCAGCTTAGGGTTGAAAACCGAAGCTTTCTTT. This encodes CASSLGLKTEAFF.

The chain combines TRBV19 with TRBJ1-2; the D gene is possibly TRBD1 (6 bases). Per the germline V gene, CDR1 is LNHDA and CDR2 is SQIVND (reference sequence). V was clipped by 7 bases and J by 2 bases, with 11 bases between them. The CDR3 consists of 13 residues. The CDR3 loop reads CASTDDRNYGYTF. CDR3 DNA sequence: TGTGCCAGTACCGATGACAGGAACTATGGCTACACCTTC.

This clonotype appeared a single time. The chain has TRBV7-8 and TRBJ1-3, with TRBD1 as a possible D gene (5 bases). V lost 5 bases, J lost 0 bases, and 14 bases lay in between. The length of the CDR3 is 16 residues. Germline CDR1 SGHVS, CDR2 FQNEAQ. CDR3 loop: CASSANLQASGNTIYF. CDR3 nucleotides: TGTGCCAGCAGCGCCAACCTACAGGCCTCTGGAAACACCATATATTTT.

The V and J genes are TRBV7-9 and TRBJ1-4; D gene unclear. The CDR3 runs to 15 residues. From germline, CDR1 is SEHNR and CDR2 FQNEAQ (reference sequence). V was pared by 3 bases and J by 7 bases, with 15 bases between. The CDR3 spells CASSLTTPTSEKLFF. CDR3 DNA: TGTGCCAGCAGCTTGACAACCCCGACGAGTGAAAAACTGTTTTTT.

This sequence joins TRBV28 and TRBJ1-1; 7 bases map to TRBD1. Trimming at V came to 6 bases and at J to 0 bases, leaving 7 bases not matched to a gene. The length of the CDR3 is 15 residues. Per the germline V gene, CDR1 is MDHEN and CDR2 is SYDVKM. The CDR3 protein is CASRRTGDMNTEAFF. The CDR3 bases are TGTGCCAGCAGACGTACAGGGGACATGAACACTGAAGCTTTCTTT.

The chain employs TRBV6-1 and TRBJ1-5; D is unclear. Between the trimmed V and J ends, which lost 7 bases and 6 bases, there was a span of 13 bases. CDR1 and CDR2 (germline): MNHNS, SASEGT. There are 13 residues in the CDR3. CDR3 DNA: TGTGCCAGCACCAGGAGGCAACGTCAGCCCCAGCATTTT. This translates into CASTRRQRQPQHF.

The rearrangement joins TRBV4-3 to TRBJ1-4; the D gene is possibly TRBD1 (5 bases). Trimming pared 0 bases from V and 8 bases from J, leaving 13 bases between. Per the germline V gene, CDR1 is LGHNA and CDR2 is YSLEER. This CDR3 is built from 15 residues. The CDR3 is CASSQDRPGGEKLFF. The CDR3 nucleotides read TGCGCCAGCAGCCAAGACCGGCCCGGGGGGGAAAAACTGTTTTTT.

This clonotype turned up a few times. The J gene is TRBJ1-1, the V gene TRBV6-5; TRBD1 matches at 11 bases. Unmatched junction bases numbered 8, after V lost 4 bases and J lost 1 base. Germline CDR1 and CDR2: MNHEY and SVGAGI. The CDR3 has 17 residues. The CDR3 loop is CASSFPGDRGSNTEAFF. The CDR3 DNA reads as TGTGCCAGCAGTTTCCCTGGGGACAGGGGGTCGAACACTGAAGCTTTCTTT.

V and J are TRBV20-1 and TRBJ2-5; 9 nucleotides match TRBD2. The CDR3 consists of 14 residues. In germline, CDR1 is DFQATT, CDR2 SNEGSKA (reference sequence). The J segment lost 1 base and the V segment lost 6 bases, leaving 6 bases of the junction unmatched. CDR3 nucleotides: TGCAGTGCCCACCCTAGCGGGATCCAAGAGACCCAGTACTTC. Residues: CSAHPSGIQETQYF.

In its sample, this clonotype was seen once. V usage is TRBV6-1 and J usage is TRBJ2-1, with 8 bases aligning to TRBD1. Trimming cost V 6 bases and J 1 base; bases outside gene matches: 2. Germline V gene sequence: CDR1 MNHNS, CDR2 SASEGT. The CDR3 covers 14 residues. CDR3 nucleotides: TGTGCCAGCAGCCGACAGGGGTCCTACAATGAGCAGTTCTTC. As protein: CASSRQGSYNEQFF.

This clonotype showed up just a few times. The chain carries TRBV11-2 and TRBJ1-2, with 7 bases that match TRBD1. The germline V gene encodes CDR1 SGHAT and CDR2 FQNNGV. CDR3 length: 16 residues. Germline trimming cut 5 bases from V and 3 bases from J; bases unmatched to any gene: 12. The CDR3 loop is CASSPPTGRGDYGYTF. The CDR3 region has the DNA TGTGCCAGCAGCCCCCCGACAGGGAGGGGGGACTATGGCTACACCTTC.

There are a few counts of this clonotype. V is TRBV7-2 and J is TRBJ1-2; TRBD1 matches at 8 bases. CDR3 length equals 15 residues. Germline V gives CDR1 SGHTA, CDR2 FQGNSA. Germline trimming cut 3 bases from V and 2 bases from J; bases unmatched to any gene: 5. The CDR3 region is CASSLGGTGNYGYTF. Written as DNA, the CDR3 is TGTGCCAGCAGCTTGGGGGGGACAGGAAACTATGGCTACACCTTC.

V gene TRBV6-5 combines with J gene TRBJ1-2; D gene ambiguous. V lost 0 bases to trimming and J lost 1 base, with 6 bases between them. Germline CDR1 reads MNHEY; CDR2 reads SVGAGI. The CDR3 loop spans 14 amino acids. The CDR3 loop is CASSYSGINYGYTF. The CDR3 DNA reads TGTGCCAGCAGTTACTCGGGGATTAACTATGGCTACACCTTC.

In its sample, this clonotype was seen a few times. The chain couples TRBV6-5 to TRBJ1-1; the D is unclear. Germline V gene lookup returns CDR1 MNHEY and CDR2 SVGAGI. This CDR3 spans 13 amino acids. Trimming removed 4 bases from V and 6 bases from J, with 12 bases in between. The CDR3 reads CASSFKSWAEAFF. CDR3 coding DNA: TGTGCCAGCAGTTTCAAGAGTTGGGCTGAAGCTTTCTTT.

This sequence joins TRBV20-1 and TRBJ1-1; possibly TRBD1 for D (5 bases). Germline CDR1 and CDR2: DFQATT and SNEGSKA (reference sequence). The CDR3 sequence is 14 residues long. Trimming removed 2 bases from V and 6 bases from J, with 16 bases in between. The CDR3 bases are TGCAGTGCTAGATCAGGGTTCCTCCAAGCTGAAGCTTTCTTT. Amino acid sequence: CSARSGFLQAEAFF.

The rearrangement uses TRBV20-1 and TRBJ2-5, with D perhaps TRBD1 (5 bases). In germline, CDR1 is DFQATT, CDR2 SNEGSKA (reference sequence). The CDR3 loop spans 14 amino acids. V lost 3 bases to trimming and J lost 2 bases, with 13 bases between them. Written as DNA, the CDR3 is TGCAGTGCTAGCCTCGACAGAGCTCAAGAGACCCAGTACTTC. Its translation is CSASLDRAQETQYF.

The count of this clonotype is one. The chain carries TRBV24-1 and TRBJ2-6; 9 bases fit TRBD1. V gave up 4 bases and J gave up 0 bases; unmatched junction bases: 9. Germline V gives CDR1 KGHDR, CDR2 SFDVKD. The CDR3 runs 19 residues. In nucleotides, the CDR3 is TGTGCCACCAGTGACCTAAAAGGGACAGGGATCTCTGGGGCCAACGTCCTGACTTTC. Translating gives CATSDLKGTGISGANVLTF.

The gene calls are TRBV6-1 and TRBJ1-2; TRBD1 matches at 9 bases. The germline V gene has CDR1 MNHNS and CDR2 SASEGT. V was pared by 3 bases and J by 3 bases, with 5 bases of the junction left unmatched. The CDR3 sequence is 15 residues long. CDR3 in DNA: TGTGCCAGCAGTGACCCCGGACAGGGGTACTATGGCTACACCTTC. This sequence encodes CASSDPGQGYYGYTF.

CDR3 bases: TGTGCCAGCAGCTTAGGTACCCTGACAGACACCATATATTTT. Encoded protein: CASSLGTLTDTIYF. The chain combines TRBV11-3 with TRBJ1-3; maybe TRBD1 (5 bases). The CDR3 spans 14 residues. Germline CDR1 SGHNT, CDR2 YENEEA. V was trimmed by 1 base and J by 8 bases, leaving 12 bases between them.

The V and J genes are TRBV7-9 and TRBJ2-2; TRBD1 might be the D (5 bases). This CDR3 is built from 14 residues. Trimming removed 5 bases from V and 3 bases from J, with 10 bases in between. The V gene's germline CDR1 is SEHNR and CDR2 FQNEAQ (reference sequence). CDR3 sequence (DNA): TGTGCCAGCAGCCGGACAAGAGACACCGGGGAGCTGTTTTTT. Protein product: CASSRTRDTGELFF.

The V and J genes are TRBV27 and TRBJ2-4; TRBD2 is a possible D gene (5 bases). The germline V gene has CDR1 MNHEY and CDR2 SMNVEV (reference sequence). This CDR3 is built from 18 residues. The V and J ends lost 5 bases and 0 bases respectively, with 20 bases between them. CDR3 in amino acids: CASSPGFGLLGAKNIQYF. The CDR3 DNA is TGTGCCAGCAGTCCTGGCTTCGGACTCCTAGGAGCCAAAAACATTCAGTACTTC.

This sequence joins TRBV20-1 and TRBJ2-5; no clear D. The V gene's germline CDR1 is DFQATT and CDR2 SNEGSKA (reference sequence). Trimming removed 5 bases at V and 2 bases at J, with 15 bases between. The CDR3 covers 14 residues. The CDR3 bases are TGCAGTGCTGATCACAGTGGGGTTCAAGAGACCCAGTACTTC. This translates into CSADHSGVQETQYF.